This T cell receptor (beta chain) was sequenced during a study of CD8 T cells in Susac syndrome. Random-hexamer reverse transcription was applied to roughly 0.5 to 1 ug RNA. Across 54 Vbeta and 13 Jbeta, immunoSEQ multiplex PCR amplified TCR beta CDR3. MiXCR, applied by TCRdb to the immunoSEQ multiplex PCR reads, yields one record per CDR3 protein. The data contain some 110,000 distinct CDR3 sequences, roughly 95% of them singletons. This CDR3 spans 11 amino acids. Trimming cost V 4 bases and J 3 bases, with 6 bases left between them. CDR1 DFQATT and CDR2 SNEGSKA come from the germline V gene (reference sequence).

The TCR sequence derives from a human donor with Susac syndrome. Sequenced: CD4+ T cells from PBMCs. The chain uses TRBV20-1 and TRBJ2-5; D is undetermined. CDR3 region: CSAMGKETQYF. For the CDR3, the DNA is TGCAGTGCTATGGGGAAAGAGACCCAGTACTTC.